What follows is one TCR beta chain and its context. The target of this receptor is not known. The junction does not match germline at one end; this may be a read error. From its cysteine to its phenylalanine, the CDR3 spans 15 amino acids. Only CDR3 DNA remains: 45 bases, in frame from the first base. CDR1 and CDR2 are drawn from the germline V gene: MGHRA, YSYEKL. This sample is drawn from a study of T cells in Graves' hyperthyroidism and ophthalmopathy (dated by TCRdb to between 2017 and 2020). As for the study more broadly: To identify distinguishing TCR V-J signatures, a discovery cohort of 100 patients was used, comprising 43 with Graves' ophthalmopathy and around 57 with stable Graves' hyperthyroidism. Whether ophthalmopathy could be predicted prospectively was tested in an independent validation cohort made up of about 18 hyperthyroidism patients plus 17 patients who later progressed to ophthalmopathy. The 75 to 100 discovery patients were randomly split 7:3 into training and test sets. In addition, the study compared T-cell repertoires in thyroid tissue and in blood from several Graves' hyperthyroidism patients. Once sampling was done, hyperthyroidism patients were given methimazole at a starting dose of 30 mg daily, whereas ophthalmopathy patients were given high-dose intravenous methylprednisolone. The paper describes TCR Vbeta CDR3 sequencing of 120 to 150 peripheral blood samples, made up of about 41 ophthalmopathy patients, roughly 80 hyperthyroidism patients and around 17 progressor patients.

The study excluded patients with uncontrolled infections, other autoimmune diseases, pregnancy or lactation. Clinical symptoms, serum thyroxine and TRAb, thyroid ultrasound, and orbital computed tomography formed the basis for the diagnoses. Total RNA was extracted using Trizol reagent, and RNA quality was assessed on an Agilent 2100 Bioanalyzer. TCR beta CDR3 regions were amplified from RNA transcripts. A first-round RT-PCR of the TCR CDR3 used the HTBI primer set with the Qiagen OneStep RT-PCR kit. Libraries were constructed in a second round of multiplex PCR, after which size selection and purification were performed. Libraries were sequenced paired-end with 100 bp reads on an Illumina HiSeq2000. The authors processed their data as follows. SOAPnuke was used to process the raw data, throwing out any read that contained adapters or uncalled bases, had a mean Phred below 15, or lacked an exact constant-primer or identifier match. COPE v1.2.5 was used to merge high-quality paired reads, and clonotypes were defined as unique nucleotide sequences. Clonotypes were aligned to IMGT TRBV, TRBD and TRBJ reference segments using MiTCR v1.1. Only V-J combinations with frequency above 0.0001, covering about 99% of repertoires, were analysed. A TCS score was defined as the ratio between F50 (clonal expansion) and ExV (chaos), using BLOSUM62-based TCRdist between CDR3 peptides within each V-J. Welch's t-statistics and random forest reduced 500 to 550 V-J features to 13, which were used in a naive Bayes classifier (R e1071). Thyroid-blood repertoire similarity was quantified with the Morisita-Horn index. The public reads were quality trimmed at Q25 with fastp and then assembled into clones with MiXCR by TCRdb, keeping productive beta chains. Duplicate CDR3 protein sequences are folded into a single record with the most common DNA and genes. The V and J calls reflect TCRdb's pipeline rather than the authors' work. The sample includes around 620,000 distinct CDR3 sequences, with around 45% observed a single time. 19% of the sample is in the top ten clones.

The investigation overall reported the following: In validation, the model predicted progression to ophthalmopathy a median of about 6.8 months before onset, with approximately 68% sensitivity and just under 75% specificity. Sample size was not statistically predetermined, and blinding of investigators to group allocation was not performed. Most expanded thyroid clonotypes (frequency above 0.001) were also found in blood, which suggests that blood repertoires may mirror thyroid immune responses. A 13 V-J signature model separated ophthalmopathy from stable hyperthyroidism, with nearly 90% sensitivity and 81.08% specificity in cross-validation and 80%/75% in testing.

This chain is built from TRBV4-1 and TRBJ1-5; the central 10 bases match TRBD1. The specimen was peripheral blood or thyroid tissue (not recorded which). This clonotype originated in an adult woman with Graves' disease, either hyperthyroidism or ophthalmopathy (not recorded which). The sequence in DNA is TGTGCCAGCAGCCAAGACAGGGGGCTTCTTCAGCCCCAGCATTTT. Translated, this gives CASSQDRGLLQPQHF.